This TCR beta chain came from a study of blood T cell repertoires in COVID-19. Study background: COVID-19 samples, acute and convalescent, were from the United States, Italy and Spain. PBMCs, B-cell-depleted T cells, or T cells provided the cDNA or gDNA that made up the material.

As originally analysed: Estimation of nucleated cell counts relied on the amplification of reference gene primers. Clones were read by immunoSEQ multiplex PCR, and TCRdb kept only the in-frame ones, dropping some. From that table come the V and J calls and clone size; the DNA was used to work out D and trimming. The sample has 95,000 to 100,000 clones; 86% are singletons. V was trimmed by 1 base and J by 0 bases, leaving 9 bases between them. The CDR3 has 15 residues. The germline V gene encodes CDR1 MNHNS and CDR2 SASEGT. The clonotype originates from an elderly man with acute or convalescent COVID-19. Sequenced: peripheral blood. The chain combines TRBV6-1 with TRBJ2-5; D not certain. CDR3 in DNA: TGTGCCAGCAGTGAAGATTTCATGTACCAAGAGACCCAGTACTTC. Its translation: CASSEDFMYQETQYF.